This T cell receptor beta chain derives from a study of beta chain features in type 1 diabetes. Study results and limitations: For patients, the naive, central memory and Treg TCRB repertoires appeared more alike than for healthy donors.

Notes on this clone: Its antigen is still unknown.

The ends were cut back, 5 bases at V and 1 base at J, with 17 bases in the middle. This CDR3 has 17 residues. Germline V CDR1 and CDR2: SGHTA, FQGTGA. Once sorted, every population was more than 95% pure. Isolated RNA was reverse transcribed in full, so expressed TCRB transcripts were sequenced. Method: immunoSEQ multiplex PCR; TCRdb's copy keeps in-frame clones and lacks some. Among roughly 610,000 clones listed, 15% to 19% were seen once. Sequenced input: naive CD4+ T cells from blood. The chain carries TRBV7-3 and TRBJ2-2; TRBD2 is a possible D gene (6 bases). The TCR was taken from a man between 18 and 29 years old in good health. This CDR3 reads CASSPRGTGENTGELFF. The CDR3 bases are TGTGCCAGCAGCCCCCGGGGGACGGGTGAGAACACCGGGGAGCTGTTTTTT.